This TCR beta chain was profiled in a study of blood T cell repertoires in COVID-19. The overall study: Specimens from acute and convalescent COVID-19 originated in the United States, Italy and Spain. Sources were T cells, B-cell-depleted T cells, or PBMCs; the material itself was cDNA or gDNA.

Patients in Seattle were enrolled during active infection, then followed longitudinally. Under the authors' procedure: It was from reference gene primer amplification that nucleated cell counts were estimated. The method was immunoSEQ multiplex PCR; TCRdb's version includes in-frame clones alone and lacks a portion of them. V, J and clone size are those of that table, while D and trimming were read from the DNA. The sample yields about 210,000 clones, approximately 78% seen once. Losses at the gene ends were 7 bases for V and 6 bases for J; bases not matched to a gene: 10. Germline V gene lookup returns CDR1 SNHLY and CDR2 FYNNEI. The CDR3 has 15 residues.

The chain recombines TRBV2 with TRBJ2-1, with 9 positions matching TRBD1. The receptor comes from a woman in her sixties or seventies with COVID-19, enrolled during active disease. The sample comprised peripheral blood. The CDR3 sequence is CASKGTGSTLNEQFF. The CDR3 region has the DNA TGTGCCAGCAAAGGGACAGGGAGTACTCTCAATGAGCAGTTCTTC.